This TCR beta chain derives from a study of cytotoxic CD8 clonotypes in ibrutinib-treated CLL. CDR1 and CDR2 (germline): MGHDK, SYGVNS. Trimming at V came to 1 base and at J to 9 bases, leaving 3 bases not matched to a gene. The CDR3 loop spans 14 amino acids. Generated by immunoSEQ multiplex PCR, the TCRdb table keeps only in-frame clones and is missing some. The table shows approximately 17,000 clones, with about 65% occurring only once. The input for sequencing was PBMCs, taken before ibrutinib treatment. The rearrangement joins TRBV25-1 to TRBJ1-6, with 7 nucleotides matching TRBD1. The sequence was collected from a human donor with chronic lymphocytic leukemia. CDR3 residues: CASSESGDSSPLHF. For the CDR3, the DNA is TGTGCCAGCAGTGAATCAGGGGACAGTTCACCCCTCCACTTT. The full variable domain, in which reference TRBV25-1 and TRBJ1-6 provide the parts outside the CDR3, is EADIYQTPRYLVIGTGKKITLECSQTMGHDKMYWYQQDPGMELHLIHYSYGVNSTEKGDLSSESTVSRIRTEHFPLTLESARPSHTSQYLCASSESGDSSPLHFGNGTRLTVT.